This T cell receptor (beta chain) was identified during a study of immune evolution from preneoplasia to lung adenocarcinoma. Findings of the study overall: Later-stage lesions seemingly showed higher T cell density and diversity than normal lung. Top clone frequencies peaked in normal lung, apparently declining through invasive adenocarcinoma.

The CDR3 is made up of 14 amino acids. Germline lookup yields CDR1 SGHAT and CDR2 FQNNGV. V was cut by 0 bases and J by 6 bases, with 9 bases left in between. Details on this clone: No antigen is known for it.

Profiling relied on immunoSEQ multiplex PCR, and the TCRdb table lists in-frame clones only, not all of them. Here the sample spans 5,800 or so clones, roughly four fifths being singletons. This receptor was taken from a person between 50 and 70 years old with lung adenocarcinoma. The chain is built from TRBV11-2 and TRBJ2-1; D is uncertain. Sequenced sample: FFPE normal lung tissue adjacent to the tumor. In nucleotides, the CDR3 is TGTGCCAGCAGCTTAGAACTTGGGATCAATGAGCAGTTCTTC. Protein: CASSLELGINEQFF.